Listed here are 27 T cell receptor beta chains from one sample, sequenced in a study of blood T cells in healthy people across ages. Primed by a sample-barcoded 5' primer and a J-beta primer mix, a second PCR proceeded for about 6 to 11 cycles. A single record per CDR3 protein comes from TCRdb applying MiXCR to the 5' RACE reads. The sample holds approximately 780,000 distinct CDR3 sequences, roughly 26% seen once. The same sample was also used in a study of T cells of mothers and their children.

The specimen sequenced was blood. The receptors originated from a boy aged 10-17 years in good health.

The chain links TRBV12-3 or TRBV12-4 to TRBJ1-2; maybe TRBD1 (5 bases). This CDR3 comprises 13 residues. Trimming took 1 base from V and 4 from J, leaving 7 bases between them. The chain's CDR3 is CASSLGGIYGYTF. DNA of the CDR3: TGTGCCAGCAGTTTAGGGGGCATCTATGGCTACACCTTC.

The genes are TRBV25-1 and TRBJ2-7; weak D call: TRBD1 (7 bases). The germline CDR1 and CDR2 sequences are MGHDK and SYGVNS. The CDR3 length is 13 residues. V lost 6 bases, J lost 5 bases, and 14 bases lay in between. CDR3 nucleotides: TGTGCCAGCAGCGACCCAGGGGGGAACGAGCAGTACTTC. Protein: CASSDPGGNEQYF.

V gene TRBV5-1 combines with J gene TRBJ2-3; D is unresolved. The V gene lost 1 base and the J gene lost 3 bases, with 9 bases spanning the gap. Germline V gene lookup returns CDR1 SGHRS and CDR2 YFSETQ. The CDR3 totals 14 residues. The CDR3 is CASSLSSETDTQYF. CDR3 sequence (DNA): TGCGCCAGCAGCTTGTCGTCAGAAACAGATACGCAGTATTTT.

This clonotype has only a few counts. J is TRBJ1-5 and V is TRBV7-9, with D maybe TRBD1 (5 bases). Trimming removed 4 bases from V and 4 bases from J, with 11 bases in between. There are 14 residues in the CDR3. The V gene's germline CDR1 is SEHNR and CDR2 FQNEAQ (reference sequence). This chain's CDR3 is CASSSRGGNQPQHF. DNA of the CDR3: TGTGCCAGCAGCTCCCGGGGGGGTAATCAGCCCCAGCATTTT.

V is TRBV2 and J is TRBJ1-5; 8 positions match TRBD1. The CDR3 sequence is 14 residues long. V shed 9 bases and J 4 bases; nucleotides not matched to a gene: 8. Per germline, CDR1 SNHLY and CDR2 FYNNEI. In nucleotides, the CDR3 is TGTGCCAGTCAAAGGACAGGGAGGAATCAGCCCCAGCATTTT. This encodes CASQRTGRNQPQHF.

V gene TRBV12-3 or TRBV12-4 combines with J gene TRBJ2-7; D is ambiguous. The CDR3 has 13 residues. V dropped 5 bases and J dropped 4 bases, with 12 bases sitting between them. CDR3 region: CASSESSQYEQYF. The CDR3 DNA reads TGTGCCAGCAGTGAAAGCTCCCAATACGAGCAGTACTTC.

This clonotype came up a few times. The rearrangement joins TRBV28 to TRBJ2-3; the D is unclear. The CDR3 has 13 amino acids. The V end lost 5 bases, the J end lost 2 bases, and 8 bases lay between the germline ends. CDR1 is MDHEN, CDR2 SYDVKM, per germline. CDR3 DNA: TGTGCCAGCAGTCCGGCGTTCACAGATACGCAGTATTTT. Translating gives CASSPAFTDTQYF.

The V gene is TRBV7-9, the J gene TRBJ2-3, with D possibly matching TRBD2 (6 bases). The CDR3 contains 15 residues. Deletions cut 5 bases from V and 5 bases from J, with 17 bases between. Germline assignment: CDR1 SEHNR and CDR2 FQNEAQ (reference sequence). The DNA for the CDR3 is TGTGCCAGCAGCGTAAGCACTAGCAGGGAAGATACGCAGTATTTT. Translated: CASSVSTSREDTQYF.

J is TRBJ2-5 and V is TRBV20-1, with 8 bases identical to TRBD2. V trimming: 1 base; J trimming: 5 bases; junction bases outside the gene matches: 0. The CDR3 is 12 amino acids. The germline gives CDR1 DFQATT, CDR2 SNEGSKA (reference sequence). The CDR3 loop is CSARAGGETQYF. Written as DNA, the CDR3 is TGCAGTGCTAGAGCGGGGGGGGAGACCCAGTACTTC.

There are a few counts of this clonotype. The genes are TRBV12-5 and TRBJ1-2; D is uncertain. CDR3 size: 16 residues. CDR1 and CDR2 (germline): LGHNT, FRNRAP. Trimming removed 0 bases from V and 0 bases from J, with 11 bases in between. DNA of the CDR3: TGTGCTAGTGGTTTGGTACTTAGTGGGCCTAACTATGGCTACACCTTC. As protein: CASGLVLSGPNYGYTF.

This sequence joins TRBV11-2 and TRBJ1-1; no definite D call. V lost 6 bases and J lost 0, with 11 bases in between. Germline V CDR1 and CDR2: SGHAT, FQNNGV. CDR3 length: 14 amino acids. The CDR3 loop is CASSLSSMNTEAFF. CDR3 nucleotide sequence: TGTGCCAGCAGTCTCTCATCCATGAACACTGAAGCTTTCTTT.

This sequence joins TRBV5-1 and TRBJ1-4; weak D call: TRBD1 (6 bases). The germline V and J ends were trimmed by 4 bases and 5 bases, with 12 bases remaining between them. Germline values: CDR1 SGHRS, CDR2 YFSETQ. The CDR3 length is 14 residues. For the CDR3, the DNA is TGCGCCAGCAGCGGAAGGGGGATAAATGAAAAACTGTTTTTT. Translating gives CASSGRGINEKLFF.

The chain uses TRBV5-1 and TRBJ2-7; D tentatively reads TRBD1 or TRBD2 (6 bases each). Germline CDR1 and CDR2: SGHRS and YFSETQ. Trimming took 6 bases from V and 3 from J, leaving 16 bases between them. The length of the CDR3 is 14 residues. This CDR3 reads CASNRDGGLYEQYF. The CDR3 DNA is TGCGCCAGCAACCGCGACGGGGGCCTCTACGAGCAGTACTTC.

This clonotype was observed a handful of times. This chain joins TRBV2 and TRBJ2-2; 8 bases line up with TRBD2. V shed 7 bases, J shed 8 bases, and the junction held 9 bases outside the gene matches. The CDR3 runs 14 residues. The germline V gene encodes CDR1 SNHLY and CDR2 FYNNEI. The chain's CDR3 is CASKTIGGAGELFF. The CDR3 DNA follows: TGTGCCAGCAAGACTATCGGGGGGGCGGGGGAGCTGTTTTTT.

The genes are TRBV2 and TRBJ1-3; D remains ambiguous. Trimming stripped 6 bases from V and 4 bases from J, with 16 bases between. Germline V gene sequence: CDR1 SNHLY, CDR2 FYNNEI. The CDR3 length is 15 residues. In nucleotides, the CDR3 is TGTGCCAGCAGAGAGAGAGAGGCGTCCGGAAACACCATATATTTT. Protein sequence: CASREREASGNTIYF.

This chain connects TRBV4-1 to TRBJ1-4, with D hard to call. Trimming stripped 1 base from V and 8 bases from J, with 11 bases between. The CDR3 runs to 14 residues. The V gene's germline CDR1 is MGHRA and CDR2 YSYEKL. This chain's CDR3 is CASSQVALGEKLFF. CDR3 nucleotide sequence: TGCGCCAGCAGCCAAGTAGCCCTCGGGGAAAAACTGTTTTTT.

Only a few counts were recorded for this clonotype. V is TRBV20-1 and J is TRBJ2-5; D gene unclear. The CDR3 contains 11 residues. V gave up 3 bases and J gave up 10 bases, with 12 bases separating them. CDR1 and CDR2 from the germline V gene are DFQATT and SNEGSKA (reference sequence). The CDR3 loop reads CSASPAPSQYF. The CDR3 coding sequence is TGCAGTGCTAGCCCCGCACCCAGCCAGTACTTC.

This clonotype showed up just a few times. This sequence joins TRBV13 and TRBJ2-5; D possibly uses TRBD1 or TRBD2 (5 bases each). CDR3 length: 13 residues. The germline V gene has CDR1 PRHDT and CDR2 FYEKMQ (reference sequence). Between the trimmed V and J ends, which lost 4 bases and 5 bases, there was a span of 11 bases. The CDR3 is CASSWGRQETQYF. The CDR3 region has the DNA TGTGCCAGCAGCTGGGGACGACAGGAGACCCAGTACTTC.

The chain employs TRBV7-3 and TRBJ1-1, with D hard to call. The CDR3 is 13 residues long. The V end was cut by 5 bases, the J end by 3 bases, with 10 bases between. The germline V gene has CDR1 SGHTA and CDR2 FQGTGA. The CDR3 region has the DNA TGTGCCAGCAGCCGTGAATTGGACACTGAAGCTTTCTTT. Protein sequence: CASSRELDTEAFF. Using reference TRBV7-3 and TRBJ1-1 for the parts outside the CDR3, the full variable domain is GAGVSQTPSNKVTEKGKYVELRCDPISGHTALYWYRQSLGQGPEFLIYFQGTGAADDSGLPNDRFFAVRPEGSVSTLKIQRTERGDSAVYLCASSRELDTEAFFGQGTRLTVV.

This clonotype turned up a few times. The chain has TRBV29-1 and TRBJ2-5; 9 nucleotides line up with TRBD1. The CDR3 is 13 amino acids. Losses at the gene ends were 7 bases for V and 5 bases for J; bases not matched to a gene: 8. Germline V gene sequence: CDR1 SQVTM, CDR2 ANQGSEA. CDR3: CSDQTGGKETQYF. The CDR3, as DNA: TGCAGCGACCAAACAGGGGGCAAGGAGACCCAGTACTTC. Full variable domain (rest looked up from reference TRBV29-1 and TRBJ2-5): SAVISQKPSRDICQRGTSLTIQCQVDSQVTMMFWYRQQPGQSLTLIATANQGSEATYESGFVIDKFPISRPNLTFSTLTVSNMSPEDSSIYLCSDQTGGKETQYFGPGTRLLVL.

The chain links TRBV10-3 to TRBJ2-7; weak D call: TRBD1 (6 bases). Germline V gene sequence: CDR1 ENHRY, CDR2 SYGVKD. V was pared by 0 bases and J by 2 bases, with 11 bases between. There are 15 residues in the CDR3. CDR3 nucleotide sequence: TGTGCCATCAGTGAGTCGGGGACATTTACCTACGAGCAGTACTTC. Protein sequence: CAISESGTFTYEQYF.

The rearrangement uses TRBV30 and TRBJ2-5; D is unresolved. There are 12 residues in the CDR3. The germline V and J ends were trimmed by 3 bases and 5 bases, with 10 bases remaining between them. The germline V gene has CDR1 GTSNPN and CDR2 SVGIG (reference sequence). CDR3 in DNA: TGTGCCTGGAGCGTCGCGAGGGAGACCCAGTACTTC. Translated: CAWSVARETQYF.

This clonotype was observed a few times. The rearrangement links TRBV20-1 to TRBJ2-3; 9 nucleotides line up with TRBD2. The CDR3 contains 17 residues. Losses at the gene ends were 0 bases for V and 5 bases for J; bases not matched to a gene: 12. Looked up from germline, CDR1 is DFQATT and CDR2 is SNEGSKA (reference sequence). CDR3 nucleotides: TGCAGTGCTAGAGATCAGTTGGCGGGGGGGCAAATAGATACGCAGTATTTT. It translates to CSARDQLAGGQIDTQYF.

The CDR3 protein is CAINNRSNEQFF. The CDR3 DNA reads as TGTGCCATCAACAACAGGTCGAATGAGCAGTTCTTC. The chain has TRBV10-3 and TRBJ2-1; TRBD1 is a possible D gene (5 bases). The CDR3 is made up of 12 amino acids. V lost 7 bases and J 7 bases, leaving 11 bases between the germline ends. Germline CDR1 ENHRY, CDR2 SYGVKD.

The chain joins TRBV7-7 to TRBJ2-7; D possibly matches TRBD1 or TRBD2 (5 bases each). V lost 5 bases, J lost 4 bases, and 18 bases lay in between. The CDR3 spans 15 residues. Germline CDR1 is SSHAT and CDR2 is FNYEAQ (reference sequence). The CDR3 sequence: CASSPSRGVKYEQYF. CDR3 nucleotides: TGTGCCAGCAGCCCCTCGAGGGGTGTGAAGTACGAGCAGTACTTC.

V usage is TRBV3-1 and J usage is TRBJ2-5; D unresolved. This CDR3 contains 14 residues. Germline V gene data show CDR1 as LGHDT and CDR2 as YNNKEL (reference sequence). With 3 bases removed from V and 5 bases from J, the gap between germline ends came to 13 bases. The CDR3 DNA reads as TGTGCCAGCAGCCAGATAGCAATGGGGGAGACCCAGTACTTC. Translating it yields CASSQIAMGETQYF.

This clonotype was seen a few times. The chain employs TRBV6-5 and TRBJ1-1; D remains unclear. The CDR3 is 13 residues long. Germline V gene data show CDR1 as MNHEY and CDR2 as SVGAGI. The V gene lost 5 bases and the J gene lost 0 bases, with 7 bases spanning the gap. The CDR3 DNA sequence: TGTGCCAGCAGTACCCCTTTGAACACTGAAGCTTTCTTT. As protein: CASSTPLNTEAFF.